Below, 8 T cell receptor beta chains from the same sample are listed, as sequenced in a study of cytomegalovirus exposure and HLA in healthy donors. Primers: 60 Vbeta forward and 13 Jbeta reverse. Profiled with immunoSEQ multiplex PCR; TCRdb holds only in-frame clones, not every one. The table has approximately 100,000 clones, around three quarters seen once; the top ten hold roughly 5%. Sequencing was carried out using PBMCs. Receptors were obtained from a female donor in good health and CMV-seropositive.

The chain uses TRBV19 and TRBJ1-1; tentative D call: TRBD1 (6 bases). Germline V gives CDR1 LNHDA, CDR2 SQIVND (reference sequence). There are 13 residues in the CDR3. CDR3 region: CGSSKGVRTEAFF. CDR3 bases: TGTGGAAGTAGCAAGGGGGTTCGAACTGAAGCTTTCTTT.

This clone was observed a handful of times. This rearrangement joins TRBV4-3 to TRBJ1-1; no clear D gene. V was trimmed by 0 bases and J by 11 bases, leaving 10 bases between them. CDR3 length equals 12 residues. Germline V gene sequence: CDR1 LGHNA, CDR2 YSLEER. The DNA for the CDR3 is TGCGCCAGCAGCCAAGATAACGGTTGGGCTTTCTTT. Amino acids: CASSQDNGWAFF.

This clone has more than one count but fewer than ten. The chain has TRBV28 and TRBJ1-5, with D possibly TRBD1 on 5 matching bases. CDR1 MDHEN and CDR2 SYDVKM come from the germline V gene. This CDR3 comprises 12 residues. V shed 7 bases and J shed 10 bases, with 14 bases lying between them. The CDR3 reads CASTWERGPQHF. The CDR3 coding sequence is TGTGCCAGCACCTGGGAAAGGGGACCCCAGCATTTT.

V usage is TRBV10-1 and J usage is TRBJ2-1; TRBD1 might be the D (5 bases). The CDR3 has 13 amino acids. The germline gives CDR1 WNHNN, CDR2 SYGVQD (reference sequence). V was trimmed by 6 bases and J by 6 bases, leaving 12 bases between them. Written as DNA, the CDR3 is TGCGCCAGCAGCGGACATCTACTCAATGAGCAGTTCTTC. Its protein product is CASSGHLLNEQFF.

This chain connects TRBV7-8 to TRBJ2-3, with 7 nucleotides matching TRBD1. The CDR3 covers 16 residues. V shed 5 bases and J 2 bases; nucleotides not matched to a gene: 10. Germline V gene sequence: CDR1 SGHVS, CDR2 FQNEAQ. The CDR3 loop reads CASSRSSGTDTDTQYF. The CDR3, as DNA: TGTGCCAGCAGCCGGTCGTCGGGGACAGACACAGATACGCAGTATTTT. Full variable domain (rest looked up from reference TRBV7-8 and TRBJ2-3): GAGVSQSPRYKVAKRGQDVALRCDPISGHVSLFWYQQALGQGPEFLTYFQNEAQLDKSGLPSDRFFAERPEGSVSTLKIQRTQQEDSAVYLCASSRSSGTDTDTQYFGPGTRLTVL.

Only a few counts were recorded for this clone. The CDR3 here is CAIPSGGELFF. As DNA, the CDR3 is TGTGCCATCCCTTCCGGCGGGGAGCTGTTTTTT. The chain is built from TRBV7-9 and TRBJ2-2; D ambiguous. CDR1 and CDR2 from the germline V gene are SEHNR and FQNEAQ (reference sequence). This CDR3 comprises 11 residues. V lost 10 bases and J lost 7, with 10 bases in between.

The chain is built from TRBV5-4 and TRBJ1-1; tentatively, D is TRBD1 (5 bases). The ends were cut back, 5 bases at V and 5 bases at J, with 16 bases in the middle. The length of the CDR3 is 14 residues. Germline V gene data show CDR1 as SGHNT and CDR2 as YYREEE (reference sequence). CDR3 in amino acids: CASRLWGGATEAFF. CDR3 nucleotide sequence: TGTGCCAGCAGGTTGTGGGGGGGAGCAACTGAAGCTTTCTTT.

The rearrangement joins TRBV29-1 to TRBJ1-2, with 7 bases that match TRBD1. CDR3 length: 14 amino acids. Germline V gene lookup returns CDR1 SQVTM and CDR2 ANQGSEA. V lost 4 bases, J lost 4 bases, and 9 bases stayed unmatched. The CDR3 protein is CSVVNWDSSYGYTF. In nucleotides, the CDR3 is TGCAGCGTTGTAAATTGGGACAGTTCCTATGGCTACACCTTC.